Below are 10 T cell receptor beta chains sequenced from a single sample in a study. A single record per CDR3 protein comes from TCRdb applying MiXCR to the 5' RACE reads. The sample includes 6,700 or so distinct CDR3 sequences, 59% of them seen just once. The sequenced sample was tumor-infiltrating memory CD4+ T cells sorted from the breast tumor. Regarding subset: memory CD4+ T cells, CD4+CD45RO+CD25-. The receptors were sampled from a female donor with breast cancer.

The chain couples TRBV5-1 to TRBJ2-1, with 14 bases fitting TRBD2. The CDR3 sequence is 15 residues long. The germline CDR1 and CDR2 sequences are SGHRS and YFSETQ. The junction had 5 bases not matched to a gene; V was cut back by 3 bases and J by 9 bases. CDR3 in DNA: TGCGCCAGCAGCTCCGGGACTAGCGGGGGCCCTGAGCAGTTCTTC. Its protein product is CASSSGTSGGPEQFF. The full variable domain, its missing parts supplied by reference TRBV5-1 and TRBJ2-1, is KAGVTQTPRYLIKTRGQQVTLSCSPISGHRSVSWYQQTPGQGLQFLFEYFSETQRNKGNFPGRFSGRQFSNSRSEMNVSTLELGDSALYLCASSSGTSGGPEQFFGPGTRLTVL.

The V and J genes are TRBV7-2 and TRBJ2-5; perhaps D is TRBD1 or TRBD2 (5 bases each). Trimming stripped 2 bases from V and 4 bases from J, with 11 bases between. Germline V CDR1 and CDR2: SGHTA, FQGNSA. The CDR3 is 14 residues long. The CDR3 region has the DNA TGTGCCAGCAGCTTACGAGGGGATAGAGAGACCCAGTACTTC. Its protein product is CASSLRGDRETQYF.

The rearrangement uses TRBV6-5 and TRBJ1-5; D gene unclear. The CDR3 is 13 amino acids. Per germline, CDR1 MNHEY and CDR2 SVGAGI. The V end was cut by 0 bases, the J end by 5 bases, with 5 bases between. The CDR3 region is CASSYSGHQPQHF. The CDR3, as DNA: TGTGCCAGCAGTTACTCAGGGCATCAGCCCCAGCATTTT.

V gene TRBV12-3 or TRBV12-4 combines with J gene TRBJ2-5; TRBD1 might be the D (6 bases). Trimming stripped 5 bases from V and 4 bases from J, with 11 bases between. This CDR3 has 13 residues. The CDR3 is CASSKQGAETQYF. For the CDR3, the DNA is TGTGCCAGCAGTAAACAGGGAGCAGAGACCCAGTACTTC.

This clonotype was counted a single time. The rearrangement uses TRBV12-2 and TRBJ2-7; the table names TRBD1, a call not compared with the DNA. TRBV12-2 counts as a pseudogene. The CDR3 has 15 amino acids. The CDR3 DNA is TGTGCAAGTCGCTTAGCGCGGGCGCAACCCTACGAGCAGTACTTC. Protein sequence: CASRLARAQPYEQYF.

The chain recombines TRBV20-1 with TRBJ2-5; 8 bases align to TRBD1. V shed 3 bases and J 4 bases; nucleotides not matched to a gene: 10. Germline CDR1 and CDR2: DFQATT and SNEGSKA (reference sequence). This CDR3 spans 15 amino acids. The CDR3 region is CSASGRQGSGETQYF. In nucleotides, the CDR3 is TGCAGTGCTAGCGGCAGACAGGGGTCCGGAGAGACCCAGTACTTC.

The table lists this clonotype with a few counts. The chain employs TRBV7-6 and TRBJ2-7, with 9 positions matching TRBD2. J gave up 3 bases and V 5 bases, and 5 bases lay outside the gene matches. Germline assignment: CDR1 SGHVS and CDR2 FNYEAQ. The CDR3 totals 14 residues. The CDR3 loop reads CASSPGTSSYEQYF. The CDR3 DNA follows: TGTGCCAGCAGCCCCGGGACTAGCAGCTACGAGCAGTACTTC.

The V gene is TRBV7-8, the J gene TRBJ2-5; no clear D gene. This CDR3 spans 13 amino acids. CDR1 and CDR2 from the germline V gene are SGHVS and FQNEAQ. Trimming shortened V by 5 bases and J by 4 bases, and 11 bases separated the two germline ends. The CDR3, as DNA: TGTGCCAGCAGCCCTCAAGACTCAGAGACCCAGTACTTC. Encoded protein: CASSPQDSETQYF.

This clonotype is medium-sized by share. The V gene is TRBV7-3, the J gene TRBJ1-6; no definite D call. This CDR3 is built from 13 residues. V lost 5 bases and J 8 bases, leaving 10 bases between the germline ends. Germline values: CDR1 SGHTA, CDR2 FQGTGA. CDR3 nucleotides: TGTGCCAGCAGCGCCACCCTGGATTCACCCCTCCACTTT. Its protein product is CASSATLDSPLHF.

The CDR3 sequence: CASSLDQRGNEQFF. The CDR3 DNA sequence: TGCGCCAGCAGCTTGGACCAGCGGGGCAATGAGCAGTTCTTC. The chain combines TRBV5-1 with TRBJ2-1; TRBD2 agrees at 7 bases. Germline V CDR1 and CDR2: SGHRS, YFSETQ. The CDR3 length is 14 residues. The V gene end was trimmed by 0 bases and the J gene end by 6 bases; junction bases not matched to a gene: 3.